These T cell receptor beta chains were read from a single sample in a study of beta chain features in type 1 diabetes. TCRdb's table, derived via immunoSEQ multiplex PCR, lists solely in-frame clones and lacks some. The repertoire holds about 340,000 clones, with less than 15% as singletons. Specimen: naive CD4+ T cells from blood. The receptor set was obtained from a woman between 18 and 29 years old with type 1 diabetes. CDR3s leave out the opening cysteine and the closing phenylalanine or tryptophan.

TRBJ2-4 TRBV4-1 ASSQGVPNSVGNIQY
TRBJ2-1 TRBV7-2 ASSDRNNEQF
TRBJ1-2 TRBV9 ASSPLAVGGADYGYT
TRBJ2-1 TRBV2 ASRPGLALGSYNEQF
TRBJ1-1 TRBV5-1 ASSLMTGIGNTEAF
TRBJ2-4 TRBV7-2 ASSSHVAGGFKNIQY
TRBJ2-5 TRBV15 ATSRGGGRVDQETQY
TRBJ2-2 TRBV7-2 ASSFAGLAGGELF
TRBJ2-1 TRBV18 ASSPQGNEQF
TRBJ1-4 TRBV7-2 ASSLVASTNEKLF
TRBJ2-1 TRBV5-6 ASSLLSNPQWNEQF
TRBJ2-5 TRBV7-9 ASSPRAFGMETQY
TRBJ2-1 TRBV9 ASSARGLAGLNEQF
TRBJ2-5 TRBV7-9 ASSLTTAQY
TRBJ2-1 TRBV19 ASSPLAGYEQF
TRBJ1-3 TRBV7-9 ASSSTTGSSGNTIY
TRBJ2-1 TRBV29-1 SVPGLISYNEQF
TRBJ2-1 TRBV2 ASKEGVYNEQF
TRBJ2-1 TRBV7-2 ASSGDRGIHNEQF
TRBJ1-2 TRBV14 ASSQGGTGGYGYT
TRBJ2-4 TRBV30 AWTPIAKNIQY
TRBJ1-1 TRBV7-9 ASSSKGAEAF
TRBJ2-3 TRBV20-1 SGLGRGTQY